This TCR beta chain was identified in a study of technical replicates of blood from several donors. Some clones are missing from TCRdb's copy, which holds only in-frame ones; the method was immunoSEQ multiplex PCR. The sample has about 62,000 clones, 70% to 90% seen once. The CDR3 extends over 14 amino acids. V shed 5 bases and J shed 5 bases, with 15 bases lying between them. Germline assignment: CDR1 KGHSH and CDR2 LQKENI. The V call is TRBV18, the J call TRBJ2-5, with a tentative D call TRBD2 (6 bases). The clonotype was recovered from a human donor in good health. Some clones in this sample may be carry-over from other donors' samples. The sample comprised PBMCs. The DNA for the CDR3 is TGTGCCAGCTCAACGGGACTTACCTCGGAGACCCAGTACTTC. This encodes CASSTGLTSETQYF. The full variable domain, rest sourced from reference TRBV18 and TRBJ2-5, is NAGVMQNPRHLVRRRGQEARLRCSPMKGHSHVYWYRQLPEEGLKFMVYLQKENIIDESGMPKERFSAEFPKEGPSILRIQQVVRGDSAAYFCASSTGLTSETQYFGPGTRLLVL.